This TCR beta chain was identified in a study of T cell responses to AZD1222 COVID-19 vaccine. The germline gives CDR1 SGHAT, CDR2 FQNNGV. The CDR3 covers 15 residues. The junction had 5 bases not matched to a gene; V was cut back by 4 bases and J by 3 bases. Sequenced by immunoSEQ multiplex PCR; TCRdb stores in-frame clones only, minus some. The sample lists about 190,000 clones; approximately 90% were seen once. V usage is TRBV11-2 and J usage is TRBJ2-7; 11 nucleotides align to TRBD1. This TCR was recovered from an adult in good health. The sample here was peripheral blood, taken on day 0 of AZD1222 vaccination. Here the CDR3 reads CASSSPGTGGYEQYF. The CDR3 DNA reads TGTGCCAGCAGCTCCCCCGGGACAGGGGGCTACGAGCAGTACTTC.